This passage covers 10 T cell receptor beta chains from one sample sequenced in a study of radiation and T cells in renal cell carcinoma. Sequenced by immunoSEQ multiplex PCR; TCRdb stores in-frame clones only, minus some. The sample contains about 15,000 clones, roughly three fifths of which appear only once. This sample's treatment: treatment-naive control, cytoreductive nephrectomy. Material: tumor tissue, obtained from a patient whose treatment was nephrectomy without radiotherapy. The source of these receptors is a man between 50 and 59 years old with renal cell carcinoma.

The genes are TRBV6-5 and TRBJ1-2; 10 nucleotides align to TRBD1. The CDR3 has 15 amino acids. CDR1 is MNHEY and CDR2 is SVGAGI in the germline V gene. Trimming removed 6 bases from V and 4 bases from J; junction bases left unmatched: 8. In nucleotides, the CDR3 is TGTGCCAGCAGCCTCGACAGGGGGCTAGGCTATGGCTACACCTTC. Translated: CASSLDRGLGYGYTF.

This sequence joins TRBV15 and TRBJ1-2; no firm D call. Germline loops: CDR1 LNHNV, CDR2 YYDKDF (reference sequence). Trimming stripped 5 bases from V and 3 bases from J, with 16 bases between. This CDR3 is built from 15 residues. CDR3 sequence reads: CATSPKRRLDYGYTF. In DNA form, the CDR3 reads TGTGCCACCAGCCCTAAGAGACGGCTCGACTATGGCTACACCTTC.

Only one count was recorded for this clone. The chain carries TRBV27 and TRBJ2-7; no definite D call. The V gene's germline CDR1 is MNHEY and CDR2 SMNVEV (reference sequence). V lost 3 bases and J lost 2, with 11 bases in between. The CDR3 length is 14 residues. The CDR3 sequence is CASSFLSPTYEQYF. As DNA, the CDR3 is TGTGCCAGCAGTTTTCTTTCGCCTACCTACGAGCAGTACTTC.

J is TRBJ2-7 and V is TRBV11-3, with a weak D call TRBD2 (5 bases). V gave up 7 bases and J gave up 2 bases, with 15 bases separating them. The CDR3 is 14 residues long. CDR1 and CDR2 (germline): SGHNT, YENEEA. The DNA of the CDR3 is TGTGCCAGCACCTCTGGCGGGCAGCCCTACGAGCAGTACTTC. Amino acids: CASTSGGQPYEQYF. Together with reference TRBV11-3 and TRBJ2-7, the CDR3 gives the full variable domain: EAGVVQSPRYKIIEKKQPVAFWCNPISGHNTLYWYLQNLGQGPELLIRYENEEAVDDSQLPKDRFSAERLKGVDSTLKIQPAELGDSAVYLCASTSGGQPYEQYFGPGTRLTVT.

The rearrangement joins TRBV7-6 to TRBJ2-7, with D tentatively TRBD1 (6 bases). The CDR3 sequence is 15 residues long. Trimming took 5 bases from V and 3 from J, leaving 17 bases between them. Germline assignment: CDR1 SGHVS and CDR2 FNYEAQ. For the CDR3, the DNA is TGTGCCAGCAGCGCGGAGATGGGGGCCCACTACGAGCAGTACTTC. Amino acid sequence: CASSAEMGAHYEQYF.

V gene TRBV6-4 combines with J gene TRBJ1-1; TRBD1 aligns across 11 bases. The V gene end was trimmed by 6 bases and the J gene end by 4 bases; junction bases not matched to a gene: 4. This CDR3 has 14 residues. Germline V gives CDR1 MRHNA, CDR2 SNTAGT. CDR3 region: CASSAGTGGTEAFF. The CDR3 nucleotides are TGTGCCAGCAGCGCCGGGACAGGGGGCACTGAAGCTTTCTTT.

The count of this clone is one. The CDR3 DNA sequence: TGTGCCAGTAGTATTTCACAGGGAAGTGAAAAACTGTTTTTT. Translation: CASSISQGSEKLFF. V usage is TRBV19 and J usage is TRBJ1-4, with D possibly being TRBD1 (6 bases). CDR1 and CDR2 from the germline V gene are LNHDA and SQIVND (reference sequence). Trimming stripped 3 bases from V and 7 bases from J, with 12 bases between. The CDR3 totals 14 residues.

The chain carries TRBV7-6 and TRBJ1-1, with D perhaps matching TRBD1 (6 bases). Per the germline V gene, CDR1 is SGHVS and CDR2 is FNYEAQ. There are 13 residues in the CDR3. V was pared by 5 bases and J by 1 base, with 8 bases between. The CDR3 DNA is TGTGCCAGCAGCGCACAGGGGAACACTGAAGCTTTCTTT. Its translation: CASSAQGNTEAFF.

The CDR3 protein is CASSQRTDNQPQHF. CDR3 sequence (DNA): TGTGCCAGCAGTCAGCGGACAGATAATCAGCCCCAGCATTTT. This chain joins TRBV6-5 and TRBJ1-5, with D tentatively TRBD1 (6 bases). The germline CDR1 and CDR2 sequences are MNHEY and SVGAGI. V was shortened by 5 bases and J by 4 bases, with 12 bases between the two germline ends. The CDR3 extends over 14 amino acids.

This clone was found many times. V and J are TRBV2 and TRBJ1-2, with 10 bases identical to TRBD1. Germline CDR1 is SNHLY and CDR2 is FYNNEI. Trimming at V came to 4 bases and at J to 8 bases, leaving 1 base not matched to a gene. The CDR3 loop spans 12 amino acids. The CDR3 sequence is CASSGDRGGYTF. DNA of the CDR3: TGTGCCAGCAGTGGGGACAGGGGAGGCTACACCTTC.